This section outlines one T cell receptor beta chain sequence together with its context. No antigen is known for it. Per-base qualities were not stored, and no clone one base away is much larger. TCRbeta CDR3 regions were amplified from genomic DNA by means of the immunoSEQ Assay, a bias-controlled multiplex PCR. As for the original processing: Nucleated cell counts per sample were estimated from amplification of reference gene primers within the assay. Sequence reads were collapsed and filtered to measure the absolute abundance of every unique TCRbeta CDR3 rearrangement. Productive Simpson clonality was computed per sample as the square root of Simpson's diversity index over productive rearrangements. Imported from immuneACCESS, the table was reduced by TCRdb to in-frame sequences with V and J called. These copies leave out some clones; in studies compared against another copy, an unresolved V gene accounts for under half, and the cause of the remainder is not known. That table is the source of V, J and clone size, and D and trimming were worked out from the DNA. The sample records 140,000 to 150,000 clones, over 80% of which are singletons. 8.9% of the sample is taken by the ten largest.

This specimen belongs to a study of blood T cell repertoires in COVID-19 (dated by TCRdb to about 2020). Context from the whole study: Samples from collaborators originated in the United States, Italy and Spain and spanned both the acute and convalescent phases of COVID-19. The prospective study material was composed of cDNA or gDNA derived from T cells, B-cell-depleted T cells, or PBMCs. The dataset comprised deeply sampled blood TCRbeta repertoires from subjects exposed to, actively infected with, or recovered from COVID-19. The repertoires were released in a freely available public database intended as a resource for research on the immune response to SARS-CoV-2. Samples were obtained from the ongoing ImmuneRACE study (first 160 participants) and from roughly 1,300 subjects provided by 6 global collaborators. Sample metadata almost always included a de-identified subject ID, COVID-19 status, age in years and sex. Where available, HLA class I and class II types were obtained from metadata supplied by the sample provider rather than from assay-based typing. General study outcomes and caveats: The quantity of clinical and demographic metadata differed by source and by participant and was supplied without curation.

V is pared back by 3 bases and J by 4 bases, with 18 bases lying between the germline termini. CDR1 is given as LGHDT and CDR2 as YNNKEL, both from the germline V gene (reference sequence). Including cysteine and phenylalanine, the CDR3 has 16 amino acids. The only DNA kept is the CDR3, 48 bases in frame from the first base. In Seattle, one collaborating source enrolled patients while the infection was active and tracked those patients longitudinally over the course of disease. Collaborating institutions collected whole blood in K2EDTA tubes following their own protocols. For TCRbeta analysis, collaborator samples were shipped as frozen whole blood, as isolated PBMCs, or as DNA extracted from either sample type.

The chain couples TRBV3-1 (or the pseudogene TRBV3-2) to TRBJ1-1, with TRBD1 as a weak D call on 5 bases. Sequencing was carried out using peripheral blood. The receptor was isolated from a man aged 25-45 years with COVID-19, enrolled during active disease. The nucleotides are TGTGCCAGCAGCCATACCAGGGCGGTTAGGGGCACTGAAGCTTTCTTT. It encodes CASSHTRAVRGTEAFF.